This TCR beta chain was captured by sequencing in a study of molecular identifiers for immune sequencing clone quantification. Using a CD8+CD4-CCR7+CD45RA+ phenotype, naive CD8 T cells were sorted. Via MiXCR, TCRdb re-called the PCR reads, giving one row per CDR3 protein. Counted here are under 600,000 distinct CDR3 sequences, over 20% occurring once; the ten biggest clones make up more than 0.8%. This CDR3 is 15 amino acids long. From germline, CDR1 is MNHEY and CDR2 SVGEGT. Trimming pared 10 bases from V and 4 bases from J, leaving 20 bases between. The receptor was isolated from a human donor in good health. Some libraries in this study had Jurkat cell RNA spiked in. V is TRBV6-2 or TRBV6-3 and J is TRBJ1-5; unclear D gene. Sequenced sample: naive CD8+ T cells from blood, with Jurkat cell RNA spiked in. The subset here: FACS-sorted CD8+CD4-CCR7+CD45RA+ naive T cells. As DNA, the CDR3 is TGTGCCATCGACTCTGGAGACGCCGAGAATCAGCCCCAGCATTTT. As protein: CAIDSGDAENQPQHF.